This TCR beta chain comes out of a study of T cells in localized non-small cell lung cancer. After removal of 6 bases from V and 8 bases from J, the junction contained 5 bases not matched to a gene. This CDR3 region has 13 residues. Germline assignment: CDR1 SNHLY and CDR2 FYNNEI. This table comes from immunoSEQ multiplex PCR, and its TCRdb copy is limited to in-frame clones, with some not included. The table shows approximately 31,000 clones, with about nine tenths occurring only once. The study, taken as a whole, reports: For the top 100 tumor clones, a median roughly 55 also appeared in adjacent lung. There was higher T cell clonality in uninvolved adjacent lung than in tumor, and it was highest there. Longer overall survival was seen with higher T cell density measured in blood. Owing to sequencing of a solitary tumor region, heterogeneity cannot be discounted.

Details on this clone: Its antigen is not identified.

The rearrangement uses TRBV2 and TRBJ1-4, with 8 bases fitting TRBD1. This receptor was identified in a male donor older than 55 with stage III lung adenocarcinoma. Here the sequenced sample was peripheral blood, taken before any cancer treatment. The CDR3 DNA reads as TGTGCCAGCAGCGGACAGGGCGGGGAAAAACTGTTTTTT. The encoded protein is CASSGQGGEKLFF.